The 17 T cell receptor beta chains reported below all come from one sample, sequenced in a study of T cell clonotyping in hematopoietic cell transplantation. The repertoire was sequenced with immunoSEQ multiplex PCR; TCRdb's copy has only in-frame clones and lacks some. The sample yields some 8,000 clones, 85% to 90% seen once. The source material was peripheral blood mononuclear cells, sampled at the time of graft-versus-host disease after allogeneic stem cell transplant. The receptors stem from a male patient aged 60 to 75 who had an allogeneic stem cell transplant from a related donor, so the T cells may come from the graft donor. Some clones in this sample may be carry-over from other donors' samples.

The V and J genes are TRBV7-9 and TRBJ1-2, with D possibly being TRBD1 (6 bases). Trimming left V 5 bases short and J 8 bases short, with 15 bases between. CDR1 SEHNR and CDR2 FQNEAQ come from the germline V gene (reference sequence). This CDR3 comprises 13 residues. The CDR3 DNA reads TGTGCCAGCAGCGCTCGACAGGACTCGGGCTACACCTTC. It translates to CASSARQDSGYTF.

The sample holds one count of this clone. The CDR3 is CASSLTSGGQETQYF. The DNA of the CDR3 is TGTGCCAGCAGCTTGACTAGCGGGGGACAGGAGACCCAGTACTTC. This chain joins TRBV11-3 and TRBJ2-5, with TRBD2 identical over 12 bases. From germline, CDR1 is SGHNT and CDR2 YENEEA. The CDR3 totals 15 residues. J lost 5 bases, V lost 3 bases, and 4 bases had no gene match.

The chain's CDR3 is CASSDPGQGAFYEQYF. The DNA for the CDR3 is TGTGCCAGCAGTGACCCTGGACAGGGGGCTTTTTACGAGCAGTACTTC. The chain carries TRBV6-1 and TRBJ2-7; 11 bases line up with TRBD1. Germline CDR1 is MNHNS and CDR2 is SASEGT. Trimming cost V 3 bases and J 4 bases; bases outside gene matches: 8. The CDR3 is 16 residues long.

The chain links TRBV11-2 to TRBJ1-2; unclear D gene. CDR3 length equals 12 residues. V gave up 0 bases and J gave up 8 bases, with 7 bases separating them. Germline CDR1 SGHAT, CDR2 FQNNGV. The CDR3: CASSLEGKGYTF. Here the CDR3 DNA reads TGTGCCAGCAGCTTAGAAGGGAAAGGCTACACCTTC.

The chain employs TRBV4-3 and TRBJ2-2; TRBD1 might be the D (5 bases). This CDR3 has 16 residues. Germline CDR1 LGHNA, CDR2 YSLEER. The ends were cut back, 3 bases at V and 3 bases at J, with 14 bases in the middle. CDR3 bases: TGCGCCAGCAGCCAGGGAAGACAGCGTTACACCGGGGAGCTGTTTTTT. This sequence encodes CASSQGRQRYTGELFF.

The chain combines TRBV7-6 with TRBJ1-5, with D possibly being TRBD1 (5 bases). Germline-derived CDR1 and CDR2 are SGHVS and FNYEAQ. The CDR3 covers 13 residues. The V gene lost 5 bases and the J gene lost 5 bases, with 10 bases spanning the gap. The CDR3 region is CASSPGGDQPQHF. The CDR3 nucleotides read TGTGCCAGCAGCCCCGGGGGGGATCAGCCCCAGCATTTT.

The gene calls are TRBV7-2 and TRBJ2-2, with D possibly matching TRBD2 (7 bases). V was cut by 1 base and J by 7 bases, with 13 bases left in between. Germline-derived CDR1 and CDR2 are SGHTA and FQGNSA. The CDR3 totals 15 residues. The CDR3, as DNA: TGTGCCAGCAGCTTAGGGGGGGGGCGAGGCGGGGAGCTGTTTTTT. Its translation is CASSLGGGRGGELFF. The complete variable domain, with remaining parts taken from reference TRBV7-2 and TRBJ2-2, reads GAGVSQSPSNKVTEKGKDVELRCDPISGHTALYWYRQSLGQGLEFLIYFQGNSAPDKSGLPSDRFSAERTGGSVSTLTIQRTQQEDSAVYLCASSLGGGRGGELFFGEGSRLTVL.

CDR3 amino acids: CASSSTGFTEAFF. CDR3 nucleotides: TGTGCCAGCAGCTCGACGGGATTCACTGAAGCTTTCTTT. The gene calls are TRBV5-5 and TRBJ1-1; D not certain. The V gene's germline CDR1 is SGHKS and CDR2 YYEKEE (reference sequence). The CDR3 loop spans 13 amino acids. The ends were cut back, 3 bases at V and 4 bases at J, with 10 bases in the middle.

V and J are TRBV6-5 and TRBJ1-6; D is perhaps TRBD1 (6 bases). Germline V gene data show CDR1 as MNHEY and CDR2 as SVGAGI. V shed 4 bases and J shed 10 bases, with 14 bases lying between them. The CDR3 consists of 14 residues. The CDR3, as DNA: TGTGCCAGCAGTTTCAGGGGAAGTGGATCACCCCTCCACTTT. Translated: CASSFRGSGSPLHF.

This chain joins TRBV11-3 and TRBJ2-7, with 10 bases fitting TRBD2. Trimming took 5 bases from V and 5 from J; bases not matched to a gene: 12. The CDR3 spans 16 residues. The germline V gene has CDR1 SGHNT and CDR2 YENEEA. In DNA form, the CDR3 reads TGTGCCAGCAGCCCCCGGTATTTAGCGGGGGGAAACGAGCAGTACTTC. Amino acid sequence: CASSPRYLAGGNEQYF.

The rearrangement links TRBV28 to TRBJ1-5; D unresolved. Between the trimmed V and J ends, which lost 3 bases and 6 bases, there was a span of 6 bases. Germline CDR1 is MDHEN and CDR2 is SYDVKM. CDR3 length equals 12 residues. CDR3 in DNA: TGTGCCAGCAGTTTGGGTATTCAGCCCCAGCATTTT. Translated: CASSLGIQPQHF. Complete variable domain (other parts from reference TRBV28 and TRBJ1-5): DVKVTQSSRYLVKRTGEKVFLECVQDMDHENMFWYRQDPGLGLRLIYFSYDVKMKEKGDIPEGYSVSREKKERFSLILESASTNQTSMYLCASSLGIQPQHFGDGTRLSIL.

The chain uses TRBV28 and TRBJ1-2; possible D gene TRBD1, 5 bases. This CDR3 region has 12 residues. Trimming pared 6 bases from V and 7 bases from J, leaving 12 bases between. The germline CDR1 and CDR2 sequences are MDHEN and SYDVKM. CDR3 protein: CASSQTGSGYTF. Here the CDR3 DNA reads TGTGCCAGCAGCCAAACAGGCAGTGGCTACACCTTC.

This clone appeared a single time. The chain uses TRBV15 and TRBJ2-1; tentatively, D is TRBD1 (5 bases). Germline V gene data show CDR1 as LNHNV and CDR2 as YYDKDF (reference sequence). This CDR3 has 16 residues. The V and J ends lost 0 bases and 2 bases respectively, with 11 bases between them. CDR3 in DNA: TGTGCCACCAGCAGAGATGGGGCAGCTACCTACAATGAGCAGTTCTTC. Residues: CATSRDGAATYNEQFF.

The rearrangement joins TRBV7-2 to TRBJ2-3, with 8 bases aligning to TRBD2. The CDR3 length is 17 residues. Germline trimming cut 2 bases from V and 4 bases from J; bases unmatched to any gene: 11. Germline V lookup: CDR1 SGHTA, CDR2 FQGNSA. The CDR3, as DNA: TGTGCCAGCAGCTTATTTCGGCGGGGGGCGCGGGCAGATACGCAGTATTTT. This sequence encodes CASSLFRRGARADTQYF. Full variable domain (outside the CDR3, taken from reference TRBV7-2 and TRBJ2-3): GAGVSQSPSNKVTEKGKDVELRCDPISGHTALYWYRQSLGQGLEFLIYFQGNSAPDKSGLPSDRFSAERTGGSVSTLTIQRTQQEDSAVYLCASSLFRRGARADTQYFGPGTRLTVL.

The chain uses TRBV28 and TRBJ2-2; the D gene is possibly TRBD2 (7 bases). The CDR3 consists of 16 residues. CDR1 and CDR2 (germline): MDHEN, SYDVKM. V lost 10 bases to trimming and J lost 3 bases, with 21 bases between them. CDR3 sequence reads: CATLPDRGAYTGELFF. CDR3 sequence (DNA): TGTGCCACTCTCCCGGATCGGGGGGCTTACACCGGGGAGCTGTTTTTT.

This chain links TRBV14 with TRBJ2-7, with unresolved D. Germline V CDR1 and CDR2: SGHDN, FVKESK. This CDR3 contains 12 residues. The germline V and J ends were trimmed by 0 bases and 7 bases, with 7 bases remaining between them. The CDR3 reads CASSQDFREQYF. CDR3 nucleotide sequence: TGTGCCAGCAGCCAAGATTTCCGGGAGCAGTACTTC.

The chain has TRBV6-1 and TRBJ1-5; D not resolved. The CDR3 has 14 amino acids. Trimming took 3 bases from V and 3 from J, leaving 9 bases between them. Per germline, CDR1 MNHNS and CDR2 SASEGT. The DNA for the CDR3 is TGTGCCAGCAGTGAGGTTGTTTACAATCAGCCCCAGCATTTT. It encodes CASSEVVYNQPQHF.